These 22 T cell receptor beta chains originate from one sample sequenced in a study of T cells in Graves' hyperthyroidism and ophthalmopathy. The investigators amplified TCR beta CDR3 regions from RNA transcripts. TCR CDR3 regions were first amplified by RT-PCR with HTBI primers. TCRdb processed the multiplex PCR reads anew with MiXCR; each CDR3 protein has one entry. Among hundreds of thousands of distinct CDR3 sequences listed, 14% were seen once. Sequenced sample: blood. The source of these receptors is a woman under 30 with Graves' hyperthyroidism.

This chain connects TRBV27 to TRBJ1-5; 8 nucleotides match TRBD1. Germline assignment: CDR1 MNHEY and CDR2 SMNVEV (reference sequence). Trimming cost V 6 bases and J 5 bases; bases outside gene matches: 6. The CDR3 is made up of 14 amino acids. CDR3 bases: TGTGCCAGCAGCCCGGACAGGGTGGATCAGCCCCAGCATTTT. Protein: CASSPDRVDQPQHF.

This clonotype was observed many times. The gene calls are TRBV15 and TRBJ1-1; D unresolved. Per the germline V gene, CDR1 is LNHNV and CDR2 is YYDKDF (reference sequence). Deletions cut 5 bases from V and 3 bases from J, with 13 bases between. The CDR3 is 14 residues long. DNA of the CDR3: TGTGCCACCAGCCGTACCCTGTTAGACACTGAAGCTTTCTTT. Protein product: CATSRTLLDTEAFF.

The chain couples TRBV11-2 to TRBJ1-4, with TRBD1 identical over 7 bases. The CDR3 loop spans 16 amino acids. V was pared by 5 bases and J by 4 bases, with 10 bases of the junction left unmatched. Germline V CDR1 and CDR2: SGHAT, FQNNGV. CDR3 bases: TGTGCCAGCAGCCACCCCCAGGGGGTAAATAATGAAAAACTGTTTTTT. Its protein product is CASSHPQGVNNEKLFF.

This clonotype was observed many times. CDR3 in amino acids: CSVDGVADPDTQYF. The CDR3 nucleotides read TGCAGCGTTGATGGGGTAGCGGATCCAGATACGCAGTATTTT. This rearrangement joins TRBV29-1 to TRBJ2-3; the D gene is possibly TRBD2 (6 bases). This CDR3 has 14 residues. Trimming removed 3 bases at V and 4 bases at J, with 14 bases between. CDR1 and CDR2 (germline): SQVTM, ANQGSEA.

J is TRBJ2-3 and V is TRBV20-1; D is unclear. Looked up from germline, CDR1 is DFQATT and CDR2 is SNEGSKA (reference sequence). CDR3 length equals 11 residues. Trimming stripped 5 bases from V and 11 bases from J, with 14 bases between. The CDR3 spells CSAGKSERQYF. CDR3 DNA sequence: TGCAGTGCTGGAAAGAGCGAGAGGCAGTATTTT.

As regards this clonotype: Compared with germline, one end of the junction differs, possibly owing to a read error. The chain employs TRBV4-1 and TRBJ2-3; 13 bases agree with TRBD2. Germline CDR1 is MGHRA and CDR2 is YSYEKL. CDR3 length: 17 residues. DNA of the CDR3: TGCGCCAGCAGCCAAGAACGGACTAGCGGGAGTCCAGATGCGCAGTATTTT. Amino acids: CASSQERTSGSPDAQYF.

In this sample, this clonotype turned up many times. This chain joins TRBV28 and TRBJ2-7, with D possibly matching TRBD2 (6 bases). Per germline, CDR1 MDHEN and CDR2 SYDVKM. The CDR3 loop spans 15 amino acids. The V end was cut by 4 bases, the J end by 0 bases, with 13 bases between. CDR3 amino acids: CASSSMTSGSYEQYF. For the CDR3, the DNA is TGTGCCAGCAGTTCCATGACTAGTGGCTCCTACGAGCAGTACTTC.

V is TRBV11-3 and J is TRBJ1-2, with 9 bases aligning to TRBD1. Unmatched junction bases numbered 11, after V lost 2 bases and J lost 4 bases. The germline V gene encodes CDR1 SGHNT and CDR2 YENEEA. The CDR3 runs 17 residues. CDR3 bases: TGTGCCAGCAGCTTAACCTCCACAGGGGGCCATCTCTATGGCTACACCTTC. This sequence encodes CASSLTSTGGHLYGYTF.

This clonotype was recorded at least ten times. The chain joins TRBV11-2 to TRBJ1-6; D ambiguous. The germline V gene encodes CDR1 SGHAT and CDR2 FQNNGV. Between the trimmed V and J ends, which lost 1 base and 10 bases, there was a span of 8 bases. The CDR3 loop spans 13 amino acids. Here the CDR3 reads CASSLVWGSPLHF. CDR3 nucleotides: TGTGCCAGCAGCTTAGTTTGGGGATCACCCCTCCACTTT.

This clonotype was seen many times. The V gene is TRBV7-2, the J gene TRBJ2-7, with TRBD2 matching over 9 bases. The CDR3 extends over 15 amino acids. The V gene end was trimmed by 5 bases and the J gene end by 5 bases; junction bases not matched to a gene: 10. Germline CDR1 and CDR2: SGHTA and FQGNSA. CDR3 residues: CASSPFRLAAHEQYF. The CDR3 DNA sequence: TGTGCCAGCAGCCCGTTTCGACTAGCGGCCCACGAGCAGTACTTC.

The chain recombines TRBV3-1 with TRBJ2-7, with 10 positions matching TRBD1. V lost 1 base and J lost 3; bases outside the gene matches: 3. Germline V gene lookup returns CDR1 LGHDT and CDR2 YNNKEL (reference sequence). The CDR3 contains 15 residues. CDR3 in DNA: TGTGCCAGCAGCCAAGGACAGGGGGCCGTCTACGAGCAGTACTTC. Protein product: CASSQGQGAVYEQYF.

This clonotype has ten or more counts. The chain uses TRBV2 and TRBJ2-7; D unclear. This CDR3 contains 14 residues. Trimming pared 1 base from V and 2 bases from J, leaving 9 bases between. Germline CDR1 reads SNHLY; CDR2 reads FYNNEI. CDR3 loop: CASSEGRLPYEQYF. CDR3 DNA sequence: TGTGCCAGCAGTGAAGGCAGGTTACCCTACGAGCAGTACTTC.

The chain is built from TRBV3-1 and TRBJ2-7; perhaps TRBD1 as D (5 bases). The CDR3 is made up of 16 amino acids. Trimming took off 2 bases at V and 0 bases at J, with 14 bases between the two ends. Germline CDR1 is LGHDT and CDR2 is YNNKEL (reference sequence). CDR3 sequence: CASSQRRQLSSYEQYF. The CDR3 region has the DNA TGTGCCAGCAGCCAACGTCGACAGTTAAGCTCCTACGAGCAGTACTTC.

At least ten counts were recorded for this clonotype. The V and J genes are TRBV28 and TRBJ1-5; the D is unclear. This CDR3 comprises 19 residues. Deletions cut 1 base from V and 5 bases from J, with 24 bases between. Germline CDR1 MDHEN, CDR2 SYDVKM. Here the CDR3 DNA reads TGTGCCAGCAGTTTATCGAGGATGAGGCGCGGGAGACAAGATCAGCCCCAGCATTTT. This codes for CASSLSRMRRGRQDQPQHF. The entire variable domain, with the rest obtained from reference TRBV28 and TRBJ1-5, is as follows: DVKVTQSSRYLVKRTGEKVFLECVQDMDHENMFWYRQDPGLGLRLIYFSYDVKMKEKGDIPEGYSVSREKKERFSLILESASTNQTSMYLCASSLSRMRRGRQDQPQHFGDGTRLSIL.

This clonotype has more than one count but fewer than ten. V gene TRBV6-2 or TRBV6-3 combines with J gene TRBJ1-6; no clear D gene. The germline CDR1 and CDR2 sequences are MNHEY and SVGEGT. The CDR3 is 18 residues long. Trimming removed 0 bases from V and 3 bases from J, with 15 bases in between. CDR3 in amino acids: CASSYSMAGWIYNSPLHF. Here the CDR3 DNA reads TGTGCCAGCAGTTACTCGATGGCGGGGTGGATCTATAATTCACCCCTCCACTTT.

This chain connects TRBV19 to TRBJ1-6; 9 nucleotides match TRBD1. With V trimmed by 6 bases and J by 9 bases, 9 bases remained unmatched. The CDR3 totals 15 residues. Looked up from germline, CDR1 is LNHDA and CDR2 is SQIVND (reference sequence). CDR3 amino acids: CASRGQGRIGSPLHF. The CDR3 DNA is TGTGCCAGTAGGGGACAGGGCCGCATTGGTTCACCCCTCCACTTT. The full variable domain, in which reference TRBV19 and TRBJ1-6 provide the parts outside the CDR3, is DGGITQSPKYLFRKEGQNVTLSCEQNLNHDAMYWYRQDPGQGLRLIYYSQIVNDFQKGDIAEGYSVSREKKESFPLTVTSAQKNPTAFYLCASRGQGRIGSPLHFGNGTRLTVT.

This clonotype was detected ten times or more. The V gene is TRBV11-3, the J gene TRBJ1-1, with D possibly matching TRBD1 (5 bases). The V and J ends lost 3 bases and 10 bases respectively, with 18 bases between them. Germline V gene data show CDR1 as SGHNT and CDR2 as YENEEA. The CDR3 contains 14 residues. CDR3 amino acids: CASSFDMGGTRAFF. The CDR3 bases are TGTGCCAGCAGCTTCGACATGGGGGGTACTCGAGCTTTCTTT.

This clonotype was found a few times. This chain uses TRBV6-1 with TRBJ2-7; perhaps TRBD1 as D (7 bases). The CDR3 length is 14 residues. The germline V gene has CDR1 MNHNS and CDR2 SASEGT. Trimming removed 6 bases from V and 4 bases from J, with 16 bases in between. CDR3 in amino acids: CASRMTGRQYEQYF. The CDR3 nucleotides are TGTGCCAGCAGGATGACAGGGAGGCAGTACGAGCAGTACTTC.

V usage is TRBV11-2 and J usage is TRBJ2-1; D perhaps matches TRBD2 (5 bases). Germline CDR1 is SGHAT and CDR2 is FQNNGV. V dropped 5 bases and J dropped 5 bases, with 16 bases sitting between them. The length of the CDR3 is 15 residues. CDR3 protein: CASSRTLDGNNEQFF. The DNA for the CDR3 is TGTGCCAGCAGCCGCACTTTGGACGGGAACAATGAGCAGTTCTTC.

Only a few counts were recorded for this clonotype. The rearrangement joins TRBV27 to TRBJ1-3, with D possibly matching TRBD1 (6 bases). V was clipped by 8 bases and J by 2 bases, with 13 bases between them. Germline V gene lookup returns CDR1 MNHEY and CDR2 SMNVEV (reference sequence). The CDR3 is made up of 14 amino acids. CDR3 in amino acids: CASPEGGTGNTIYF. The CDR3 nucleotides are TGTGCCAGCCCGGAAGGGGGAACTGGAAACACCATATATTTT.

This clonotype was seen ten or more times. V is TRBV7-3 and J is TRBJ1-1; TRBD1 agrees at 7 bases. J lost 5 bases, V lost 4 bases, and 4 bases had no gene match. Germline CDR1 SGHTA, CDR2 FQGTGA. The CDR3 is 13 residues long. The CDR3 loop is CASSWTGGTEAFF. The CDR3 coding sequence is TGTGCCAGCAGCTGGACAGGTGGGACTGAAGCTTTCTTT.

This clonotype was found many times. The CDR3, as DNA: TGTGCCAGCAGTTTTGTGGTCGCCCTAGCGGGATCCTACGAGCAGTACTTC. The encoded protein is CASSFVVALAGSYEQYF. The J gene is TRBJ2-7, the V gene TRBV28; 9 nucleotides align to TRBD2. With V trimmed by 3 bases and J by 1 base, 10 bases remained unmatched. This CDR3 is built from 17 residues. The V gene's germline CDR1 is MDHEN and CDR2 SYDVKM.